This T cell receptor (beta chain) emerged from a study of shared clonotypes between healthy human individuals. Study-level background: Used for every donor were three CD4 naive, three CD4 memory, two CD8 naive and one CD8 memory plate.

This clone was detected many times. Data came from immunoSEQ multiplex PCR; TCRdb stores just in-frame clones and leaves some out. The table lists over a million clones, about 75% of them singletons. Trimming at V came to 3 bases and at J to 0 bases, leaving 0 bases not matched to a gene. This CDR3 comprises 16 residues. Per germline, CDR1 LGHNA and CDR2 YSLEER. This chain uses TRBV4-3 with TRBJ2-6; the match to TRBD1 covers 9 bases. Sequencing input: memory CD4+ T cells sorted from blood. Subset reported: CD45RA-negative fraction. The clonotype originates from a man between 18 and 35 years old in good health. The CDR3 reads CASSQTGGSGANVLTF. The CDR3 DNA sequence: TGCGCCAGCAGCCAGACAGGGGGCTCTGGGGCCAACGTCCTGACTTTC.